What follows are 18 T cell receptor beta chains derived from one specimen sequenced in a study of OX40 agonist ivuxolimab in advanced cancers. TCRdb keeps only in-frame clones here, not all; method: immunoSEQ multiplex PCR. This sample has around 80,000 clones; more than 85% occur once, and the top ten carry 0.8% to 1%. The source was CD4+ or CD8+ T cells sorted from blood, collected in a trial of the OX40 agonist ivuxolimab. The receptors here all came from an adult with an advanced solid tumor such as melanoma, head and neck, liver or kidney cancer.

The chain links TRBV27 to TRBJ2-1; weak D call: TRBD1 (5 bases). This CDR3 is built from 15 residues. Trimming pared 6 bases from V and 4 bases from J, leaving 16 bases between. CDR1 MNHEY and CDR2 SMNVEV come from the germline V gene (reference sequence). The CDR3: CASRPGASPYNEQFF. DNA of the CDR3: TGTGCCAGCAGGCCTGGGGCGTCGCCGTACAATGAGCAGTTCTTC.

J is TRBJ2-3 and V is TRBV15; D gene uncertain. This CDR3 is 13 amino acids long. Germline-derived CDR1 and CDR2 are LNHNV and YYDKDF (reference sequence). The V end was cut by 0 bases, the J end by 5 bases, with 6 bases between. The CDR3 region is CATSRDSGDTQYF. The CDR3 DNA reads TGTGCCACCAGCAGAGATTCCGGAGATACGCAGTATTTT.

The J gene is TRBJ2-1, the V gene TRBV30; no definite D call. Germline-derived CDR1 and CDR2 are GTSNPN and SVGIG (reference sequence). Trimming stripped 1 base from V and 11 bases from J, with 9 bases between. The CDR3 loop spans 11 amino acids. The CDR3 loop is CAWSDPDQQFF. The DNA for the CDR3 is TGTGCCTGGAGTGACCCAGATCAGCAGTTCTTC.

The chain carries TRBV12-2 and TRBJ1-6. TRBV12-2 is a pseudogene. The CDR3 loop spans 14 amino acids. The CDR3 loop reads CASRLVVSRSPLHF. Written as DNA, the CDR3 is TGTGCAAGTCGCTTAGTTGTGAGTCGCTCACCCCTCCACTTT.

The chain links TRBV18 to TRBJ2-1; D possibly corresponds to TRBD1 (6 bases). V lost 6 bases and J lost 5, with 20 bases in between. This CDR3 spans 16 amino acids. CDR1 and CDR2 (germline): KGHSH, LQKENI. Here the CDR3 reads CASSRESTDRNNEQFF. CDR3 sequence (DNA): TGTGCCAGCTCTCGTGAAAGTACTGACAGGAACAATGAGCAGTTCTTC.

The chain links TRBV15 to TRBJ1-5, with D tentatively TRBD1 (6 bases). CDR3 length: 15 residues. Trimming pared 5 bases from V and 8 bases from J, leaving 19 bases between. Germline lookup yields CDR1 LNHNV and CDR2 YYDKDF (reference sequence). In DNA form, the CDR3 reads TGTGCCACCAGCCGAAGGGGGGAGGGATTGGAGCCCCAGCATTTT. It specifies CATSRRGEGLEPQHF.

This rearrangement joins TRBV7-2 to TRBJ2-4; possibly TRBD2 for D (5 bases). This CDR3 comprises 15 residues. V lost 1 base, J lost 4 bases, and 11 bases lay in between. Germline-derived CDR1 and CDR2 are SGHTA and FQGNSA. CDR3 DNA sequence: TGTGCCAGCAGCTTAGGGGAGTCCGGGAAAAACATTCAGTACTTC. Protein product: CASSLGESGKNIQYF. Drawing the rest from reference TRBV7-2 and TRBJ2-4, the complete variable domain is GAGVSQSPSNKVTEKGKDVELRCDPISGHTALYWYRQSLGQGLEFLIYFQGNSAPDKSGLPSDRFSAERTGGSVSTLTIQRTQQEDSAVYLCASSLGESGKNIQYFGAGTRLSVL.

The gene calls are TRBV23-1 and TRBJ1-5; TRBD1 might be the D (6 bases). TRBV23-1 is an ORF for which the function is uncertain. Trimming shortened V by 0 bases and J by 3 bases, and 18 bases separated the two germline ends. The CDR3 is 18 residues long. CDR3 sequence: CASSQSVRGARNNQPQHF. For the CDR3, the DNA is TGCGCCAGCAGTCAATCCGTCCGGGGGGCTAGAAACAATCAGCCCCAGCATTTT.

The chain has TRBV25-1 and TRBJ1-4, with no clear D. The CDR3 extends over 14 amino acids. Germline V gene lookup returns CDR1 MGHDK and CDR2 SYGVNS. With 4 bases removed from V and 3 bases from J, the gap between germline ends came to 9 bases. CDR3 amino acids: CASSGSGANEKLFF. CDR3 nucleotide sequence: TGTGCCAGCAGTGGCAGTGGGGCTAATGAAAAACTGTTTTTT.

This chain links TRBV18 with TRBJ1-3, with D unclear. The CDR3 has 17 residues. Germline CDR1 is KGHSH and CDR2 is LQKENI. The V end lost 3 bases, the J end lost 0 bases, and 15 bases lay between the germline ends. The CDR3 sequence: CASSPKSDGNSGNTIYF. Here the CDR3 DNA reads TGTGCCAGCTCACCCAAATCGGACGGCAACTCTGGAAACACCATATATTTT.

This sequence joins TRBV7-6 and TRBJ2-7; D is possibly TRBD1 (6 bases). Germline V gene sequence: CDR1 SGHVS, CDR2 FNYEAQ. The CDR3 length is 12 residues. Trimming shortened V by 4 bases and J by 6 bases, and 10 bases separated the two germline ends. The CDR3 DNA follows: TGTGCCAGCAGCTCCGGACAGCGCGAGCAGTACTTC. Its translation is CASSSGQREQYF.

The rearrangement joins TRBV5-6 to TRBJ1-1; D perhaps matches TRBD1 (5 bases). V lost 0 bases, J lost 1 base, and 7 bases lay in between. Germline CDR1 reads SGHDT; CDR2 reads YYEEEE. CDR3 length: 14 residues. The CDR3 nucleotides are TGTGCCAGCAGCTTGGGGGGGTGGAACACTGAAGCTTTCTTT. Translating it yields CASSLGGWNTEAFF.

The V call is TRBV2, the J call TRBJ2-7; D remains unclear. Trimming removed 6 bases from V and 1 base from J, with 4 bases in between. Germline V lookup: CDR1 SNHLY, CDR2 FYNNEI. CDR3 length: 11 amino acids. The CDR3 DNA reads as TGTGCCAGCAGGCAATCCTACGAGCAGTACTTC. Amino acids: CASRQSYEQYF.

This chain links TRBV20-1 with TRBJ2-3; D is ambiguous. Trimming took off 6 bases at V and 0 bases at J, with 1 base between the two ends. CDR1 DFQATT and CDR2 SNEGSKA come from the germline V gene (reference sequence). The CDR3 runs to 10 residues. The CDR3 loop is CSASTDTQYF. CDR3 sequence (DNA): TGCAGTGCAAGCACAGATACGCAGTATTTT.

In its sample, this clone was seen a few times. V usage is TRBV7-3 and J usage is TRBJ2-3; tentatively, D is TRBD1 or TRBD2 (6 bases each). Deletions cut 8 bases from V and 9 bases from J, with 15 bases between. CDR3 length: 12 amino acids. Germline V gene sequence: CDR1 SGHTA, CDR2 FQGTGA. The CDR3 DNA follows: TGTGCCAGCGGTCAGTACGGGGGCACGCAGTATTTT. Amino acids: CASGQYGGTQYF.

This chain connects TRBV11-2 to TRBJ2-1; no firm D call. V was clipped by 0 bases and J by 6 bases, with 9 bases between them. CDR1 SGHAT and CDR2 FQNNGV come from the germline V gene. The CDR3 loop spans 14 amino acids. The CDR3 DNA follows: TGTGCCAGCAGCTTAGATCTTGGCTCCAATGAGCAGTTCTTC. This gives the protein CASSLDLGSNEQFF.

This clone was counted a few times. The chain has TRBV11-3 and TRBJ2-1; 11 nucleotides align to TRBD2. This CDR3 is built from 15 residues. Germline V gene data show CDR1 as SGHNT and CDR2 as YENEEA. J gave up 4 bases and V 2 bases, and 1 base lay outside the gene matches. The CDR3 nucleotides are TGTGCCAGCAGCTTAACTAGCGGGGGATACAATGAGCAGTTCTTC. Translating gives CASSLTSGGYNEQFF.

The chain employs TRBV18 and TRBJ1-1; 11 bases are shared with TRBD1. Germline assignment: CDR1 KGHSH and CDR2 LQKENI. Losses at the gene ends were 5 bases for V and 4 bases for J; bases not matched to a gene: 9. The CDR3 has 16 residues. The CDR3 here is CASSSGQGAPGTEAFF. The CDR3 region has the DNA TGTGCCAGCTCAAGCGGACAGGGGGCTCCCGGCACTGAAGCTTTCTTT.